This T cell receptor (beta chain) was sequenced during a study of naive and memory T cell subsets. The CDR3 has 13 amino acids. After removal of 6 bases from V and 5 bases from J, the junction contained 3 bases not matched to a gene. Germline V lookup: CDR1 SQVTM, CDR2 ANQGSEA. After CD4 positive bead selection, the CD4-negative fraction gave CD8 T cells. The beta constant-region primer was an equimolar mix of two oligonucleotides covering TRBC1 and TRBC2. Four rounds of PCR amplified the ligated cDNA using nested alpha and beta constant-region primers plus SP2. Each CDR3 protein gets one entry after TCRdb re-called the UMI-ligation and nested PCR reads with MiXCR. The table lists tens of thousands of distinct CDR3 sequences, about 9.9% of them singletons. In its sample, this clonotype was seen many times.

V usage is TRBV29-1 and J usage is TRBJ2-3; 12 bases align to TRBD2. Sequenced sample: naive CD8+ T cells from blood. The TCR originated in a human donor in good health. CDR3 amino acids: CSVAGLAGDTQYF. The CDR3 DNA follows: TGCAGCGTGGCGGGACTAGCGGGAGATACGCAGTATTTT.